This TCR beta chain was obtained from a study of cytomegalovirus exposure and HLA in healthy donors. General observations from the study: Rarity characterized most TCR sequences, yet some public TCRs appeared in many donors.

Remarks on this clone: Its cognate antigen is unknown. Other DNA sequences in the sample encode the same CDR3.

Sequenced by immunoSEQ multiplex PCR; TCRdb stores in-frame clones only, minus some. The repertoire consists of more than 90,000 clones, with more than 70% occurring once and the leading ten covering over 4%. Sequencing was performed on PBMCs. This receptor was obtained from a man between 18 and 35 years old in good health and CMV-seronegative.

CDR3 bases: TGTGCCAGCAGGGGGACAGGGAGAACCGGGGAGCTGTTTTTT. Translation gives CASRGTGRTGELFF. This chain connects TRBV6-5 to TRBJ2-2; 9 bases are shared with TRBD1. The trim removed 6 bases at V and 5 bases at J, leaving 4 bases unmatched. CDR1 is MNHEY and CDR2 is SVGAGI in the germline V gene. This CDR3 has 14 residues.